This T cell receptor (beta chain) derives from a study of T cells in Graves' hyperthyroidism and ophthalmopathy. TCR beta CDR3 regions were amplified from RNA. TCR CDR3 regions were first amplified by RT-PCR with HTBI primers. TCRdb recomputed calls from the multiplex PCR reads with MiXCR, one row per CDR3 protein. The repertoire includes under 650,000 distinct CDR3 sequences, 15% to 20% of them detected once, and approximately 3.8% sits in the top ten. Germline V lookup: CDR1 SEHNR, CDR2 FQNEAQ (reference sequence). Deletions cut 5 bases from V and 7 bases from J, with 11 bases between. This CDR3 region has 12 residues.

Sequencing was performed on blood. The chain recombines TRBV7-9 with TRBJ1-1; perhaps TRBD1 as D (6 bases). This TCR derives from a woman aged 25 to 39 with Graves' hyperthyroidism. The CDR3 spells CASSPRGYEAFF. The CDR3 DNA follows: TGTGCCAGCAGCCCCAGGGGTTATGAAGCTTTCTTT.